The rows below give T cell receptor beta chains drawn from one sample of a study of spatial heterogeneity in lung cancer. TCRdb passed the 5' RACE reads through MiXCR, listing each CDR3 protein once. Among 39,000 or so distinct CDR3 sequences, 8% to 11% were seen once, and the ten largest hold about a sixth. The specimen was PBMCs, collected at follow-up. Receptors originate from a female donor with early-stage non-small cell lung cancer. Both conserved end residues are part of each CDR3. Each record gives: V gene, J gene, clone size, D gene, CDR3 DNA, CDR3 protein. A D gene is named only where the DNA matches it firmly. Where a row states a size, it is once, few, many or the class of an expanded clone; other rows omit it.

TRBV7-9,TRBJ2-1,NA,TRBD1,TGTGCCAGCATGTCGACAGGGGCTTCTTCCTACAATGAGCAGTTCTTC,CASMSTGASSYNEQFF
TRBV28,TRBJ2-2,NA,NA,TGTGCCAGCAGTTTAGCGGCAGGGAACACCGGGGAGCTGTTTTTT,CASSLAAGNTGELFF
TRBV7-9,TRBJ2-3,many,NA,TGTGCCAGCAGCTTATTTTCGGCGGTTTACACAGATACGCAGTATTTT,CASSLFSAVYTDTQYF
TRBV5-1,TRBJ2-6,many,TRBD1,TGCGCCAGCAGCTTGGACGGACAGGGGGCGCCGTCTGGGGCCAACGTCCTGACTTTC,CASSLDGQGAPSGANVLTF
TRBV11-2,TRBJ1-1,NA,NA,TGTGCCAGCAGTCTACCGGGGGAGAGGAGGAACACTGAAGCTTTCTTT,CASSLPGERRNTEAFF
TRBV5-1,TRBJ2-5,few,NA,TGCGCCAGCAGCGCCCAAGAGACCCAGTACTTC,CASSAQETQYF
TRBV3-1,TRBJ2-5,NA,NA,TGTGCCAGCAGCCCGACGGAGAGAGAGACCCAGTACTTC,CASSPTERETQYF
TRBV28,TRBJ1-4,NA,NA,TGTGGCTCGTCGGGGGCAACTAATGAAAAACTGTTTTTT,CGSSGATNEKLFF
TRBV3-1,TRBJ1-1,many,NA,TGTGCCAGCAGCGTAGGACACAACCGTGAAAAAGCTTTCTTT,CASSVGHNREKAFF
TRBV20-1,TRBJ1-1,NA,NA,TGCAGTGCCCCGGACACTCAAAAAGCTTTCTTT,CSAPDTQKAFF
TRBV4-2,TRBJ1-2,many,NA,TGTGCCAGCAGTCCGATGGGGCAGGTGATCGCTGGCTACACCTTC,CASSPMGQVIAGYTF
TRBV4-1,TRBJ2-6,many,NA,TGCGCCAGCAGCCAGCACTTTAACTCTGGGGCCAACGTCCTGACTTTC,CASSQHFNSGANVLTF
TRBV5-1,TRBJ2-7,many,NA,TGCGCCAGCAGCCCCATGGGACCGAACTCCTACGAGCAGTACTTC,CASSPMGPNSYEQYF
TRBV5-1,TRBJ2-3,many,NA,TGCGCCAGCAGCTCCTCACCCGCGGGAAGGGCCTTTAACGCAGATACGCAGTATTTT,CASSSSPAGRAFNADTQYF
TRBV5-1,TRBJ2-3,many,NA,TGCGCCAGCAGCCTTGGGCCGGAATCGGATACGCAGTATTTT,CASSLGPESDTQYF
TRBV7-9,TRBJ1-4,many,NA,TGTGCCAGCAGCTTAGTATCTGAAAAACTGTTTTTT,CASSLVSEKLFF
TRBV5-1,TRBJ2-2,few,NA,TGCGCCAGCAGCTCCATAGGGGGAACCGGGGAGCTGTTTTTT,CASSSIGGTGELFF
TRBV28,TRBJ1-2,many,NA,TGTGCCAGCAGTTTGGGTACACCAGGTTCCACCTTC,CASSLGTPGSTF
TRBV7-9,TRBJ1-1,NA,TRBD1,TGTGCCAGCAGCCGTACAGGGGCCACTGAAGCTTTCTTT,CASSRTGATEAFF
TRBV28,TRBJ1-2,NA,NA,TGTGCCAGCAGTTTATCGGGCAACTATGGCTACACCTTC,CASSLSGNYGYTF
TRBV7-2,TRBJ2-2,many,NA,TGTGCCAGCAGCTTTAGTACTCGTAGCGGGGAGCTGTTTTTT,CASSFSTRSGELFF
TRBV12-5,TRBJ2-4,few,NA,TGTGCTAGTGGTTCCCTGGGGCTGCTAGCCAAAAACATTCAGTACTTC,CASGSLGLLAKNIQYF
TRBV20-1,TRBJ2-7,NA,NA,TGCAGTGCTAGTCCCCTAACCGACGGAAGCTCCTACGAGCAGTACTTC,CSASPLTDGSSYEQYF
TRBV7-2,TRBJ2-5,NA,TRBD1,TGTGCCAGCAGCGCCTCAGGGGGCCGGGGGGAGACCCAGTACTTC,CASSASGGRGETQYF
TRBV5-6,TRBJ2-3,NA,TRBD2,TGTGCCAGCAGCTTTCCGGGGGGGCTAGGAGATACGCAGTATTTT,CASSFPGGLGDTQYF
TRBV6-5,TRBJ2-3,NA,TRBD1,TGTGCCAGCGGACAGGAGGTGAACACAGATACGCAGTATTTT,CASGQEVNTDTQYF
TRBV3-1,TRBJ1-5,NA,NA,TGTGCCAGCAGCCAGGACCGGGGCTCGCGTCGGCCCCAGCATTTT,CASSQDRGSRRPQHF
TRBV12-3/TRBV12-4,TRBJ1-5,NA,NA,TGTGCCAGCAGCCTAAGGGGAGGGCAGGGACAGCCCCAGCATTTT,CASSLRGGQGQPQHF
TRBV2,TRBJ2-7,few,TRBD1,TGTGCCAGCAGTTTCCGGACAGGCATCTACGAGCAGTACTTC,CASSFRTGIYEQYF
TRBV7-9,TRBJ1-1,many,NA,TGTGCCAGCAGCCGAGGGACCGAGGGAGCTTTCTTT,CASSRGTEGAFF
TRBV7-3,TRBJ1-1,few,NA,TGTGCCAGCAGCCAAGATGCTCGTTCGGGACTCCCGAAGGCTTTCTTT,CASSQDARSGLPKAFF
TRBV12-3/TRBV12-4,TRBJ1-1,many,NA,TGTGCCAGCATTGGGGGGCGCGAGAACACTGAAGCTTTCTTT,CASIGGRENTEAFF
TRBV29-1,TRBJ1-2,NA,NA,TGCAGCGTCGCCCCGGGGAACAAAGGCTACACCTTC,CSVAPGNKGYTF
TRBV27,TRBJ1-1,few,NA,TGTGCCAGCATGAGAGGGCGCAATGAAGCTTTCTTT,CASMRGRNEAFF
TRBV15,TRBJ2-7,NA,NA,TGTGCCACCAGCAGGCACGCAGGGAGAGAGCAGTACTTC,CATSRHAGREQYF
TRBV28,TRBJ2-3,NA,NA,TGTGCCAGCAGGGAAAGGGGGGAGGGCCCGTATTTT,CASRERGEGPYF
TRBV5-1,TRBJ2-3,few,TRBD1,TGCGCCAGCAGCTCGGGACAGGGAAACACAGATACGCAGTATTTT,CASSSGQGNTDTQYF
TRBV4-2,TRBJ2-7,medium-sized,NA,TGTGCCAGCAGCCAAGATCACCAGGGCCCCTACGAGCAGTACTTC,CASSQDHQGPYEQYF
TRBV6-5,TRBJ1-1,NA,NA,TGTGCCAGCAGTTACGGAAGTGAAGCTTTCTTT,CASSYGSEAFF
TRBV20-1,TRBJ2-1,many,NA,TGCAGTGCTAGAGGGCGGGCCTGGGGGGACAATGAGCAGTTCTTC,CSARGRAWGDNEQFF
TRBV20-1,TRBJ2-3,many,TRBD2,TGCAGTGCTCCCAGCGGGGCCGTCCCAGATACGCAGTATTTT,CSAPSGAVPDTQYF
TRBV9,TRBJ2-2,NA,TRBD1,TGTGCCAGCAGCGTCGGACAGGGGGCCTCCGGGGAGCTGTTTTTT,CASSVGQGASGELFF
TRBV10-3,TRBJ2-1,NA,TRBD1,TGTACCATTAGGGGTCCGGACAGGGGGCGCGGCAATGAGCAGTTCTTC,CTIRGPDRGRGNEQFF
TRBV5-1,TRBJ2-5,many,NA,TGCGCCAGCAGCCCGGCCCTGGGGGACGAGACCCAGTACTTC,CASSPALGDETQYF
TRBV19,TRBJ2-3,many,NA,TGTGCCAGTAGTTCCTCCACGGGGGATACGCAGTATTTT,CASSSSTGDTQYF
TRBV30,TRBJ2-2,NA,TRBD2,TGTGCCTGGGAGGGGAAGCGGGGGAACACCGGGGAGCTGTTTTTT,CAWEGKRGNTGELFF
TRBV3-1,TRBJ2-4,many,NA,TGTGCCAGCAGCCACGTCCGAAGGGCTGAGGGCATTCAGTACTTC,CASSHVRRAEGIQYF
TRBV20-1,TRBJ2-2,NA,TRBD2,TGCAGTGCTAGAGATTGGGCTAGCGGGGAATCCGGGGAGCTGTTTTTT,CSARDWASGESGELFF
TRBV11-2,TRBJ2-7,many,NA,TGTGCCAGCAGCCCTACGAGAAGAATCTACGAGCAGTACTTC,CASSPTRRIYEQYF
TRBV9,TRBJ1-1,many,NA,TGTGCCAGCAGCGTAAGAGGGGGCACTGAAGCTTTCTTT,CASSVRGGTEAFF
TRBV7-2,TRBJ2-3,many,TRBD2,TGTGCCAGCAGCCTCGGGACTAGCAGACTCTATAGCACAGATACGCAGTATTTT,CASSLGTSRLYSTDTQYF
TRBV4-1,TRBJ2-3,few,TRBD2,TGCGCCAGCAGCCAACCCGGACTAGCGGGGGGCCGAATGAGCACAGATACGCAGTATTTT,CASSQPGLAGGRMSTDTQYF
TRBV7-8,TRBJ2-2,NA,TRBD2,TGTGCCAGCAGCAATAGCGGGGGAACCGGGGAGCTGTTTTTT,CASSNSGGTGELFF
TRBV9,TRBJ2-5,NA,NA,TGTGCCAGCAGCGTAGAGGGAGCCCAAACCCAGTACTTC,CASSVEGAQTQYF